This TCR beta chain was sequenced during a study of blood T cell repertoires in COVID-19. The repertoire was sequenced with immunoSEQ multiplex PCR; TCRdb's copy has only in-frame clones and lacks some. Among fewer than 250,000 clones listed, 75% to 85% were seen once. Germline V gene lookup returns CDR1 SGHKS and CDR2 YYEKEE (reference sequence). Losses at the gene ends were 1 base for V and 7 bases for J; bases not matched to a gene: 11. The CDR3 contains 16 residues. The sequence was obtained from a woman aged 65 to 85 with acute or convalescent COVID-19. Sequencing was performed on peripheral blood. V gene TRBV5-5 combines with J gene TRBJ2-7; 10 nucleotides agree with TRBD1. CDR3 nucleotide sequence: TGTGCCAGCAGCTTGAGCACCGGGACAGGGGTCTGGGAGCAGTACTTC. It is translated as CASSLSTGTGVWEQYF.